This T cell receptor beta chain emerged from a study of patients and donors after allogeneic stem cell transplantation. Germline-derived CDR1 and CDR2 are ENHRY and SYGVKD. The junction had 7 bases not matched to a gene; V was cut back by 5 bases and J by 4 bases. The CDR3 runs 15 residues. TCRdb passed the RT-PCR reads through MiXCR, listing each CDR3 protein once. The sample has under 200,000 distinct CDR3 sequences, approximately 24% seen once. The chain has TRBV10-3 and TRBJ1-3; 8 bases are shared with TRBD1. The TCR sequence derives from a human donor who was either an allogeneic HSCT recipient or a stem cell or donor lymphocyte infusion donor (not recorded which). It is not recorded whose cells these are; they may come from a transplant donor. The material sequenced was blood, either unsorted or a sorted T cell fraction (not recorded which). The CDR3 protein is CAISTPTGAGNTIYF. The DNA of the CDR3 is TGTGCCATCAGTACCCCGACAGGGGCAGGAAACACCATATATTTT.